This T cell receptor (beta chain) appears in the sequencing data of a study of cytomegalovirus exposure and HLA in healthy donors. This clone was observed once. What it binds is unknown. The study's findings and limits: Cytomegalovirus-associated status was assigned to about 150 TCR beta chains. Accounts indicate the classifier identified cytomegalovirus status with strong specificity and sensitivity. The tendency of first-cohort TCR clusters to co-occur in the roughly 130 validation repertoires emerged from a later analysis.

The repertoire was sequenced with immunoSEQ multiplex PCR; TCRdb's copy has only in-frame clones and lacks some. The profile shows 250,000 or so clones, approximately 87% of them singletons. Per the germline V gene, CDR1 is SGDLS and CDR2 is YYNGEE. Trimming cost V 4 bases and J 7 bases; bases outside gene matches: 16. This CDR3 spans 17 amino acids. The sample consisted of PBMCs. The chain is built from TRBV9 and TRBJ2-2, with 7 bases identical to TRBD1. The TCR sequence derives from a man between 18 and 35 years old in good health and CMV-seronegative. Here the CDR3 reads CASSPQPPSTGVGELFF. Written as DNA, the CDR3 is TGTGCCAGCAGCCCCCAGCCACCCAGCACAGGGGTCGGGGAGCTGTTTTTT. The full variable domain, with the rest looked up from reference TRBV9 and TRBJ2-2, is DSGVTQTPKHLITATGQRVTLRCSPRSGDLSVYWYQQSLDQGLQFLIQYYNGEERAKGNILERFSAQQFPDLHSELNLSSLELGDSALYFCASSPQPPSTGVGELFFGEGSRLTVL.